Reported below is one T cell receptor beta chain. What it recognizes is unknown. Per the germline V gene, CDR1 is SNHLY and CDR2 is FYNNEI. The germline V and J ends were trimmed by 8 bases and 2 bases, with 13 bases remaining between them. The CDR3 runs to 13 residues. Time point described: pre-sensitization, week 0. As to treatment: therapeutic diphenylcyclopropenone sensitization with weekly scalp DPC. TCRdb re-called the RACE reads with MiXCR, one entry per CDR3 protein. The sample holds 95,000 to 150,000 distinct CDR3 sequences, approximately 12% seen once. The sample belongs to a study of human T cells and chemical hapten exposure. Turning to the study itself: Per-sample TCR yield variation was attributed mainly to small pooled library volume differences. General study findings and limits: TCRs whose frequency exceeded 1 in 1000 remained the same following DPC sensitization.

The chain couples TRBV2 to TRBJ2-7; a possible D gene is TRBD2 (6 bases). Specimen: whole blood, collected in connection with sensitization to the hapten diphenylcyclopropenone (DPC). This clonotype was sampled from a woman between 18 and 29 years old with alopecia areata. Some clones in this sample may be carry-over from other donors' samples. The CDR3 reads CASQVAEAYEQYF. Here the CDR3 DNA reads TGTGCCAGCCAGGTAGCGGAAGCCTACGAGCAGTACTTC. Combining the CDR3 with reference TRBV2 and TRBJ2-7 gives the whole variable domain EPEVTQTPSHQVTQMGQEVILRCVPISNHLYFYWYRQILGQKVEFLVSFYNNEISEKSEIFDDQFSVERPDGSNFTLKIRSTKLEDSAMYFCASQVAEAYEQYFGPGTRLTVT.